This TCR beta chain was profiled in a study of blood T cell repertoires in COVID-19. Repertoires were generated with immunoSEQ multiplex PCR, while TCRdb's copy carries only in-frame clones and drops some. The sample holds roughly 180,000 clones, around 80% seen once. The CDR3 sequence is 16 residues long. CDR1 is MNHEY and CDR2 is SVGAGI in the germline V gene. The V and J ends lost 4 bases and 4 bases respectively, with 17 bases between them. The clonotype was recovered from a man aged 55 to 69 who had been exposed to COVID-19. The source material was PBMCs or T cells enriched from blood (not recorded which). The chain employs TRBV6-5 and TRBJ1-3; D is possibly TRBD1 (5 bases). CDR3 loop: CASSSDSNPPGNTIYF. Written as DNA, the CDR3 is TGTGCCAGCAGTTCCGACAGCAATCCTCCCGGAAACACCATATATTTT.